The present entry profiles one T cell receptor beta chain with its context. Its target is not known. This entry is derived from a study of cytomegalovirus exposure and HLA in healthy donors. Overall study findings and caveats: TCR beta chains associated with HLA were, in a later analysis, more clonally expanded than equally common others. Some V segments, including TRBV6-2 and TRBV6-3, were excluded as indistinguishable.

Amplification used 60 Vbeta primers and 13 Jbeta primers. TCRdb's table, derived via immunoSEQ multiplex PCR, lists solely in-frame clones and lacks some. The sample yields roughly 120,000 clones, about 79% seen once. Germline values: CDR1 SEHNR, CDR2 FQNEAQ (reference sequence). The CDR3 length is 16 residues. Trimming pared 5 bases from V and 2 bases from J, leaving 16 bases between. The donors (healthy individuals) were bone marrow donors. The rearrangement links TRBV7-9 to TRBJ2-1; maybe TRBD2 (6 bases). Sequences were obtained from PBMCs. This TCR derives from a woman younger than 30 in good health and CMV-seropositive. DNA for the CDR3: TGTGCCAGCAGCCCCTCGGGTTCGGGGGCCTACAATGAGCAGTTCTTC. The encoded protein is CASSPSGSGAYNEQFF.